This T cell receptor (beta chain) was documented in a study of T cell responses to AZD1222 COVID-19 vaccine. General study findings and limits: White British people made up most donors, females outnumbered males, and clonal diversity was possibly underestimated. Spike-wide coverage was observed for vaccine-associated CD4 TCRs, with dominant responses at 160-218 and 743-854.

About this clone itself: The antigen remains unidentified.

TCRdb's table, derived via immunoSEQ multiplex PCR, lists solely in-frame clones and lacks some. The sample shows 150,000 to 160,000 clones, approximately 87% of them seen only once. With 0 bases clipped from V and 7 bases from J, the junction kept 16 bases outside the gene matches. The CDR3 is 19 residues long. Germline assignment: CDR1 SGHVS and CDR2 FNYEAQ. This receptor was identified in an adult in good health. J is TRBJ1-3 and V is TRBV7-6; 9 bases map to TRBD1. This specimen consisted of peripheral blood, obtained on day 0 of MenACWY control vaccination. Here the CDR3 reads CASSLAPPLPGQGHNTIYF. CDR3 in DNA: TGTGCCAGCAGCTTAGCGCCCCCCCTACCGGGACAGGGTCATAACACCATATATTTT.